This entry features one T cell receptor (beta chain) sequence. As yet, its antigen is unknown. The data were obtained in a study of CD8+ T cells in alopecia areata. Notes on the study in general: TCR sharing across patients was less clear than in mice, possibly HLA-related.

V was pared by 0 bases and J by 3 bases, with 9 bases between. The CDR3 is made up of 14 amino acids. Germline assignment: CDR1 SGHDT and CDR2 YYEEEE. Treatment indicated: oral pan-JAK inhibitor, 5-10 mg twice daily. Extracted RNA was reverse transcribed into cDNA, the sequencing template. Only in-frame clones appear in the TCRdb table, and some are missing; sequencing was by immunoSEQ multiplex PCR. This repertoire shows fewer than 250,000 clones, less than 65% found once; its top ten account for approximately 0.93%. This TCR was recovered from a human donor with alopecia areata. The chain combines TRBV5-6 with TRBJ2-5; D uncertain. This specimen was CD4+ T cells sorted from blood, taken at week 24, from a patient treated with tofacitinib. The CDR3 coding sequence is TGTGCCAGCAGCTTGGTGGGGTCAGAAGAGACCCAGTACTTC. Translated: CASSLVGSEETQYF.